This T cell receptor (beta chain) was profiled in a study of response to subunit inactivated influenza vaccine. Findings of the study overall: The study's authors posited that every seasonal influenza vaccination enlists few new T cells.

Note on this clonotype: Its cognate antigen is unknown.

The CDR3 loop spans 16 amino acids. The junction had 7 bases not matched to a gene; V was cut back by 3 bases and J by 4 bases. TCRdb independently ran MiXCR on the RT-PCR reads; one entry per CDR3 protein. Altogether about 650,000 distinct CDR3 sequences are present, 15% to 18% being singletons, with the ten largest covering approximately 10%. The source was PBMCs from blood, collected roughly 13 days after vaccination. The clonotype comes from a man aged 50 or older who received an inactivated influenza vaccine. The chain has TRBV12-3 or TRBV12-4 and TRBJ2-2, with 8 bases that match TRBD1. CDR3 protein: CASSFRTGGITGELFF. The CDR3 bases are TGTGCCAGCAGTTTCCGCACAGGGGGTATCACCGGGGAGCTGTTTTTT.